The next 24 T cell receptor beta chains were all read from a single sample in a study of T-cell reconstitution after alpha-beta-depleted transplantation in children listed by TCRdb under 2016. Receptors were amplified or captured by PCR. Sequencing took place on an Illumina HiSeq 2500. TCR libraries were prepared with molecular barcoding, using unique molecular identifiers to normalize TCRbeta repertoire quantification. Starting from the raw public reads, TCRdb applied fastp trimming at Q25, assembled clones with MiXCR and retained in-frame beta chains. Every entry covers one CDR3 protein and lists the most common genes and DNA from its rows. In all, the sample holds roughly 500,000 distinct CDR3 sequences, and 15% to 20% of those were seen once. Over 3% of the sample is in the top ten clones. The source was PBMCs from the stem cell graft donor, collected from the stem cell graft. All receptors derive from a human donor who donated a stem cell graft to a child with acute lymphoblastic leukemia.

This clonotype was recorded a few times. This chain links TRBV27 with TRBJ1-2, with D unclear. The germline V gene has CDR1 MNHEY and CDR2 SMNVEV (reference sequence). The V gene lost 2 bases and the J gene lost 1 base, with 8 bases spanning the gap. CDR3 length: 14 residues. In DNA form, the CDR3 reads TGTGCCAGCAGTTTAGACGGCGATAACTATGGCTACACCTTC. It translates to CASSLDGDNYGYTF.

This sequence joins TRBV29-1 and TRBJ1-2, with D possibly being TRBD1 (5 bases). The CDR3 runs 12 residues. Germline V gene data show CDR1 as SQVTM and CDR2 as ANQGSEA. V lost 6 bases and J lost 4, with 12 bases in between. The CDR3 region has the DNA TGCAGCGTCTTTAGTCAGGGCTATGGCTACACCTTC. Translating it yields CSVFSQGYGYTF. The complete variable domain, with remaining parts taken from reference TRBV29-1 and TRBJ1-2, reads SAVISQKPSRDICQRGTSLTIQCQVDSQVTMMFWYRQQPGQSLTLIATANQGSEATYESGFVIDKFPISRPNLTFSTLTVSNMSPEDSSIYLCSVFSQGYGYTFGSGTRLTVV.

The chain employs TRBV12-3 or TRBV12-4 and TRBJ2-7; D might be TRBD2 (5 bases). This CDR3 is 15 amino acids long. V lost 3 bases and J lost 4, with 16 bases in between. CDR3 residues: CASSFLTPTTYEQYF. DNA for the CDR3: TGTGCCAGCAGTTTTCTCACACCGACTACTTACGAGCAGTACTTC.

The genes are TRBV9 and TRBJ2-1; 7 nucleotides align to TRBD1. This CDR3 has 14 residues. Per germline, CDR1 SGDLS and CDR2 YYNGEE. V shed 0 bases and J 7 bases; nucleotides not matched to a gene: 4. The CDR3 sequence is CASSVGGQRNEQFF. The CDR3 bases are TGTGCCAGCAGCGTAGGGGGACAGCGTAATGAGCAGTTCTTC.

This clonotype has more than one count but fewer than ten. The chain uses TRBV5-1 and TRBJ1-6, with TRBD1 matching 8 bases. Losses at the gene ends were 3 bases for V and 10 bases for J; bases not matched to a gene: 9. Germline lookup yields CDR1 SGHRS and CDR2 YFSETQ. The CDR3 consists of 15 residues. The CDR3, as DNA: TGCGCCAGCAGCTCAAGGACAGGGAGGTCGTCACCCCTCCACTTT. It encodes CASSSRTGRSSPLHF.

This clonotype was found a few times. The chain links TRBV12-3 or TRBV12-4 to TRBJ1-2, with D perhaps matching TRBD1 (6 bases). This CDR3 region has 13 residues. V lost 1 base and J 7 bases, leaving 10 bases between the germline ends. CDR3 bases: TGTGCCAGCAGTTTAGAAAACAGGGTTGGCTACACCTTC. This translates into CASSLENRVGYTF.

The V gene is TRBV12-3 or TRBV12-4, the J gene TRBJ2-1, with D possibly being TRBD2 (5 bases). The CDR3 extends over 12 amino acids. V was pared by 4 bases and J by 8 bases, with 9 bases between. Here the CDR3 DNA reads TGTGCCAGCAGTTCAGCGGTGTATGAGCAGTTCTTC. Translated, it gives CASSSAVYEQFF.

This rearrangement joins TRBV20-1 to TRBJ2-3; no reliable D call. This CDR3 region has 13 residues. Trimming left V 2 bases short and J 2 bases short, with 8 bases between. CDR1 DFQATT and CDR2 SNEGSKA come from the germline V gene (reference sequence). The CDR3 sequence is CSARSQNTDTQYF. As DNA, the CDR3 is TGCAGTGCTAGATCCCAGAACACAGATACGCAGTATTTT.

The chain links TRBV3-1 to TRBJ2-3, with 7 bases matching TRBD2. The J segment lost 6 bases and the V segment lost 3 bases, leaving 9 bases of the junction unmatched. The CDR3 extends over 15 amino acids. The germline V gene encodes CDR1 LGHDT and CDR2 YNNKEL (reference sequence). The CDR3 nucleotides read TGTGCCAGCAGCCAGACAGTGGTTAGCGGGGATACGCAGTATTTT. Amino acid sequence: CASSQTVVSGDTQYF.

The CDR3 DNA sequence: TGCGCCAGCAGCGGGGATTACACCGGGGAGCTGTTTTTT. Translated: CASSGDYTGELFF. V is TRBV5-1 and J is TRBJ2-2; D not resolved. CDR1 is SGHRS and CDR2 is YFSETQ in the germline V gene. V was trimmed by 4 bases and J by 3 bases, leaving 7 bases between them. The CDR3 consists of 13 residues.

This clonotype was seen more than once but under ten times. The CDR3 DNA reads TGTGCCAGCAGTTTATCGGGGGCTAACCACGAGCAGTACTTC. This sequence encodes CASSLSGANHEQYF. This chain connects TRBV27 to TRBJ2-7, with a tentative D call TRBD1 (6 bases). The V gene's germline CDR1 is MNHEY and CDR2 SMNVEV (reference sequence). CDR3 size: 14 residues. V dropped 0 bases and J dropped 5 bases, with 11 bases sitting between them.

The chain employs TRBV14 and TRBJ1-5; D remains ambiguous. In germline, CDR1 is SGHDN, CDR2 FVKESK. V lost 4 bases to trimming and J lost 3 bases, with 7 bases between them. The length of the CDR3 is 13 residues. Written as DNA, the CDR3 is TGTGCCAGCAGCCTACTAGACAATCAGCCCCAGCATTTT. It translates to CASSLLDNQPQHF.

This rearrangement joins TRBV2 to TRBJ1-1; unclear D gene. This CDR3 contains 13 residues. Germline-derived CDR1 and CDR2 are SNHLY and FYNNEI. Between the trimmed V and J ends, which lost 2 bases and 8 bases, there was a span of 12 bases. CDR3: CASSEQRRVEAFF. The DNA of the CDR3 is TGTGCCAGCAGTGAACAGCGGCGCGTCGAAGCTTTCTTT.

In this sample, this clonotype turned up a few times. The V call is TRBV29-1, the J call TRBJ1-1; D is possibly TRBD1 (5 bases). The CDR3 totals 12 residues. Between the trimmed V and J ends, which lost 0 bases and 10 bases, there was a span of 12 bases. The germline CDR1 and CDR2 sequences are SQVTM and ANQGSEA. Here the CDR3 DNA reads TGCAGCGTTGAAGAGGCAGGGTGGAGAGCTTTCTTT. Translated: CSVEEAGWRAFF.

This clonotype was picked up a small number of times. This chain links TRBV7-6 with TRBJ1-4, with D possibly TRBD1 on 6 matching bases. Deletions cut 0 bases from V and 6 bases from J, with 8 bases between. Germline V gene data show CDR1 as SGHVS and CDR2 as FNYEAQ. The CDR3 is 14 residues long. The CDR3 spells CASSLAAGDEKLFF. CDR3 in DNA: TGTGCCAGCAGCTTAGCGGCAGGGGATGAAAAACTGTTTTTT.

J is TRBJ1-2 and V is TRBV14, with TRBD1 as a possible D gene (6 bases). CDR1 is SGHDN, CDR2 FVKESK, per germline. The CDR3 consists of 13 residues. The V end lost 4 bases, the J end lost 7 bases, and 13 bases lay between the germline ends. CDR3 region: CASSLTGTIGYTF. The DNA for the CDR3 is TGTGCCAGCAGCCTTACCGGGACAATTGGCTACACCTTC.

This clonotype occurred a few times. This sequence joins TRBV4-1 and TRBJ1-1; weak D call: TRBD1 (5 bases). Trimming cost V 0 bases and J 0 bases, with 8 bases left between them. CDR1 is MGHRA, CDR2 YSYEKL, per germline. The CDR3 has 15 amino acids. Here the CDR3 DNA reads TGCGCCAGCAGCCAAGATGGGACCGTGAACACTGAAGCTTTCTTT. The encoded protein is CASSQDGTVNTEAFF.

The gene calls are TRBV29-1 and TRBJ1-2; TRBD1 aligns across 10 bases. The CDR3 spans 14 residues. Germline assignment: CDR1 SQVTM and CDR2 ANQGSEA. V lost 7 bases and J lost 7; bases outside the gene matches: 12. The CDR3 protein is CSAPGQGFFGGYTF. The DNA for the CDR3 is TGCAGCGCACCGGGACAGGGGTTTTTTGGTGGCTACACCTTC. The full variable domain, with the rest looked up from reference TRBV29-1 and TRBJ1-2, is SAVISQKPSRDICQRGTSLTIQCQVDSQVTMMFWYRQQPGQSLTLIATANQGSEATYESGFVIDKFPISRPNLTFSTLTVSNMSPEDSSIYLCSAPGQGFFGGYTFGSGTRLTVV.

In its sample, this clonotype was seen a few times. V and J are TRBV20-1 and TRBJ1-4; the match to TRBD1 covers 8 bases. The germline gives CDR1 DFQATT, CDR2 SNEGSKA (reference sequence). Trimming took 0 bases from V and 4 from J; bases not matched to a gene: 7. The CDR3 is made up of 16 amino acids. Here the CDR3 reads CSARDRGTGYNEKLFF. DNA of the CDR3: TGCAGTGCTAGAGATCGGGGGACAGGATATAATGAAAAACTGTTTTTT.

The chain joins TRBV10-3 to TRBJ2-3; D perhaps matches TRBD1 (5 bases). The V gene lost 0 bases and the J gene lost 1 base, with 8 bases spanning the gap. Germline V lookup: CDR1 ENHRY, CDR2 SYGVKD. CDR3 length equals 15 residues. The CDR3 bases are TGTGCCATCAGTGAGTCTGGGGCCGGCACAGATACGCAGTATTTT. It is translated as CAISESGAGTDTQYF.

The rearrangement links TRBV6-4 to TRBJ1-5, with 10 positions matching TRBD1. CDR3 length equals 14 residues. J lost 6 bases, V lost 6 bases, and 5 bases had no gene match. The germline CDR1 and CDR2 sequences are MRHNA and SNTAGT. This chain's CDR3 is CASRGTGVCQPQHF. The CDR3 DNA reads as TGTGCCAGCAGGGGGACAGGGGTTTGTCAGCCCCAGCATTTT.

The chain has TRBV11-3 and TRBJ2-4; D possibly corresponds to TRBD1 (5 bases). The CDR3 sequence is 14 residues long. Germline CDR1 and CDR2: SGHNT and YENEEA. The germline V and J ends were trimmed by 3 bases and 7 bases, with 13 bases remaining between them. The CDR3 here is CASSLGLEKNIQYF. CDR3 sequence (DNA): TGTGCCAGCAGCTTGGGGCTTGAAAAGAACATTCAGTACTTC.

The V and J genes are TRBV4-1 and TRBJ2-5, with D perhaps TRBD2 (6 bases). The CDR3 loop spans 16 amino acids. V was cut by 3 bases and J by 4 bases, with 18 bases left in between. CDR1 and CDR2 from the germline V gene are MGHRA and YSYEKL. The CDR3 DNA is TGCGCCAGCAGCCAGACCTCACTAGCAGGTGGAGAGACCCAGTACTTC. Its protein is CASSQTSLAGGETQYF.

In this sample, this clonotype turned up many times. The rearrangement uses TRBV6-2 or TRBV6-3 and TRBJ2-5, with D perhaps assigned TRBD1 or TRBD2 (6 bases each). V lost 8 bases to trimming and J lost 4 bases, with 14 bases between them. The CDR3 contains 13 residues. Germline CDR1 reads MNHEY; CDR2 reads SVGEGT. The CDR3 DNA reads TGTGCCAGCGGCCGAGGAGGGGGAGAGACCCAGTACTTC. This translates into CASGRGGGETQYF.